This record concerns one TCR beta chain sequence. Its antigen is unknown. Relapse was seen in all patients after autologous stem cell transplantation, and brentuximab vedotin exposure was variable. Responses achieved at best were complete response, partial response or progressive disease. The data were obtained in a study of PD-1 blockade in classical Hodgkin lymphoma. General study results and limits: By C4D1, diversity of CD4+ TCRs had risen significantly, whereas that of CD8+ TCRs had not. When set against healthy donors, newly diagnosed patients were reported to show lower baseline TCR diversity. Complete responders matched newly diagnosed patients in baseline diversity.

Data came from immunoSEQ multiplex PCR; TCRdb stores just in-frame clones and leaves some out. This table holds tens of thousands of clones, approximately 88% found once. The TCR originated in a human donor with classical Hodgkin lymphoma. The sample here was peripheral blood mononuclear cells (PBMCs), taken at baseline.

The CDR3 here is CAFFPDRGTFF. CDR3 bases: TGTGCCTTCTTCCCCGACAGGGGGACTTTCTTT. V usage is TRBV30 and J usage is TRBJ1-1, with 9 bases matching TRBD1. Germline trimming cut 7 bases from V and 12 bases from J; bases unmatched to any gene: 9. CDR1 and CDR2 from the germline V gene are GTSNPN and SVGIG (reference sequence). The CDR3 has 11 residues.